A single sample is the source of the 9 T cell receptor beta chains below, sequenced in a study of T cells in localized non-small cell lung cancer. The protocol was immunoSEQ multiplex PCR, while the TCRdb copy is restricted to in-frame clones and leaves out a portion. This table holds 75,000 to 80,000 clones, 88% found once. The specimen comprised peripheral blood, sampled before any cancer treatment. The receptors come from a woman aged 40 to 75 with stage I squamous cell lung carcinoma.

This clone was observed once. The genes are TRBV6-5 and TRBJ2-5; 13 bases are shared with TRBD2. From germline, CDR1 is MNHEY and CDR2 SVGAGI. The V and J ends lost 4 bases and 6 bases, in that order; junction bases with no gene match: 8. This CDR3 region has 16 residues. CDR3 sequence: CASSLTSGGNKKTQYF. The DNA for the CDR3 is TGTGCCAGCAGTTTGACTAGCGGGGGGAATAAAAAGACCCAGTACTTC.

This chain connects TRBV10-3 to TRBJ2-3; D unclear. Between the trimmed V and J ends, which lost 2 bases and 4 bases, there was a span of 13 bases. Germline CDR1 reads ENHRY; CDR2 reads SYGVKD. There are 15 residues in the CDR3. The CDR3 DNA reads TGTGCCATCAGTGAGAGTAATAGCTTGTCAGATACGCAGTATTTT. It is translated as CAISESNSLSDTQYF.

V and J are TRBV6-1 and TRBJ2-3; possible D gene TRBD1, 6 bases. The CDR3 is 15 amino acids. Germline CDR1 and CDR2: MNHNS and SASEGT. The V end was cut by 8 bases, the J end by 1 base, with 16 bases between. In DNA, the CDR3 is TGTGCCAGCGGAAACAGGGAAGGGGGCACAGATACGCAGTATTTT. Its translation is CASGNREGGTDTQYF.

The chain couples TRBV11-1 to TRBJ2-7; 7 bases map to TRBD2. Germline V gene data show CDR1 as SGHAT and CDR2 as FQDESV (reference sequence). The ends lost 3 bases at V and 1 base at J; junction bases unmatched: 3. The CDR3 is 14 residues long. The CDR3 spells CASSFVGGSYEQYF. CDR3 DNA sequence: TGTGCCAGCAGCTTCGTCGGGGGGTCCTACGAGCAGTACTTC.

The rearrangement links TRBV4-2 to TRBJ1-1; a possible D gene is TRBD1 (5 bases). Trimming left V 1 base short and J 1 base short, with 10 bases between. The CDR3 spans 15 residues. CDR1 and CDR2 (germline): LGHNA, YNFKEQ. The CDR3 loop is CASSQVGQGNTEAFF. The CDR3 region has the DNA TGTGCCAGCAGCCAAGTGGGTCAGGGGAACACTGAAGCTTTCTTT.

The chain has TRBV28 and TRBJ1-6; TRBD1 matches at 7 bases. Germline CDR1 MDHEN, CDR2 SYDVKM. V lost 2 bases and J lost 7; bases outside the gene matches: 5. This CDR3 region has 15 residues. The CDR3 DNA is TGTGCCAGCAGTTTAGGGACAGCATTAAATTCACCCCTCCACTTT. Its translation: CASSLGTALNSPLHF.

The chain has TRBV30 and TRBJ1-1; D perhaps matches TRBD1 (5 bases). Germline loops: CDR1 GTSNPN, CDR2 SVGIG (reference sequence). With 0 bases removed from V and 4 bases from J, the gap between germline ends came to 6 bases. The CDR3 runs to 12 residues. The DNA for the CDR3 is TGTGCCTGGAGTGTAAGGGGCACTGAAGCTTTCTTT. This codes for CAWSVRGTEAFF.

The chain has TRBV2 and TRBJ2-7; no reliable D call. V lost 9 bases and J lost 7, with 10 bases in between. This CDR3 contains 10 residues. The germline gives CDR1 SNHLY, CDR2 FYNNEI. The CDR3 nucleotides are TGTGCCAGTTCTCTGTTAGAGCAGTACTTC. Protein sequence: CASSLLEQYF.

The chain joins TRBV5-1 to TRBJ1-2, with TRBD1 matching over 10 bases. V was pared by 4 bases and J by 1 base, with 1 base of the junction left unmatched. In germline, CDR1 is SGHRS, CDR2 YFSETQ. CDR3 length equals 14 residues. CDR3 sequence reads: CASSGTGDNYGYTF. The CDR3, as DNA: TGCGCCAGCAGCGGGACAGGGGATAACTATGGCTACACCTTC.